The 29 T cell receptor beta chains below come from one sample, sequenced in a study of siplizumab effects on memory and regulatory T cells. The protocol was immunoSEQ multiplex PCR, while the TCRdb copy is restricted to in-frame clones and leaves out a portion. The sample has about 27,000 clones; around 83% are singletons. Sequenced: memory CD4+ T cells sorted from blood. All receptors derive from a human donor in good health.

The chain couples TRBV12-5 to TRBJ2-1, with TRBD2 identical over 12 bases. CDR1 LGHNT and CDR2 FRNRAP come from the germline V gene. The junction had 11 bases not matched to a gene; V was cut back by 0 bases and J by 5 bases. The CDR3 consists of 19 residues. As DNA, the CDR3 is TGTGCTAGTGGTTTGGTACCGGCGACTAGCGGGAGAGGGGACAATGAGCAGTTCTTC. Its translation: CASGLVPATSGRGDNEQFF.

This clone was seen only a few times. The V call is TRBV19, the J call TRBJ1-4; D is perhaps TRBD1 (5 bases). V was cut by 2 bases and J by 7 bases, with 14 bases left in between. The CDR3 contains 15 residues. Germline CDR1 LNHDA, CDR2 SQIVND (reference sequence). The CDR3 nucleotides read TGTGCCAGTAGTATACGGGCCAGGGAGGGTGAAAAACTGTTTTTT. It translates to CASSIRAREGEKLFF.

This clone was recorded once. The V and J genes are TRBV10-3 and TRBJ1-2, with D unclear. Trimming pared 3 bases from V and 2 bases from J, leaving 13 bases between. Germline loops: CDR1 ENHRY, CDR2 SYGVKD. The CDR3 is 15 residues long. The CDR3 reads CAISDPAAPNYGYTF. Here the CDR3 DNA reads TGTGCCATCAGTGATCCGGCAGCCCCCAACTATGGCTACACCTTC.

The gene calls are TRBV18 and TRBJ2-1, with 12 nucleotides matching TRBD2. J was trimmed by 3 bases and V by 3 bases; bases with no gene match: 15. This CDR3 spans 20 amino acids. In germline, CDR1 is KGHSH, CDR2 LQKENI. CDR3 in DNA: TGTGCCAGCTCACCCTCGTCCGGGACTAGCGGGCCGATAAACTACAATGAGCAGTTCTTC. The encoded protein is CASSPSSGTSGPINYNEQFF.

This rearrangement joins TRBV15 to TRBJ2-7; 7 bases are shared with TRBD2. The CDR3 totals 16 residues. Germline V gene data show CDR1 as LNHNV and CDR2 as YYDKDF (reference sequence). V lost 0 bases to trimming and J lost 4 bases; unmatched junction nucleotides: 9. As DNA, the CDR3 is TGTGCCACCAGCAGAGATGAGCCAGGGAGGGGATACGAGCAGTACTTC. Translating it yields CATSRDEPGRGYEQYF.

This clone was recorded a few times. The rearrangement joins TRBV5-1 to TRBJ2-1; no clear D gene. Germline CDR1 reads SGHRS; CDR2 reads YFSETQ. This CDR3 contains 18 residues. V was cut by 0 bases and J by 0 bases, with 16 bases left in between. CDR3 bases: TGCGCCAGCAGCTTGGAGGGCTTTGGGTCTAGCTCCTACAATGAGCAGTTCTTC. It encodes CASSLEGFGSSSYNEQFF. The full variable domain, completed using reference TRBV5-1 and TRBJ2-1, is KAGVTQTPRYLIKTRGQQVTLSCSPISGHRSVSWYQQTPGQGLQFLFEYFSETQRNKGNFPGRFSGRQFSNSRSEMNVSTLELGDSALYLCASSLEGFGSSSYNEQFFGPGTRLTVL.

J is TRBJ2-1 and V is TRBV7-3; the match to TRBD1 covers 10 bases. CDR3 length: 14 residues. The germline CDR1 and CDR2 sequences are SGHTA and FQGTGA. With V trimmed by 5 bases and J by 10 bases, 8 bases remained unmatched. The CDR3 bases are TGTGCCAGCAGCCCTGACGACAGGGGGCAGGAGCAGTTCTTC. The encoded protein is CASSPDDRGQEQFF.

V gene TRBV19 combines with J gene TRBJ2-2; a possible D gene is TRBD2 (5 bases). In germline, CDR1 is LNHDA, CDR2 SQIVND (reference sequence). Trimming took 4 bases from V and 7 from J, leaving 13 bases between them. This CDR3 spans 14 amino acids. The CDR3 region is CASSTTLAGGELFF. DNA of the CDR3: TGTGCCAGTAGTACGACCCTCGCGGGCGGGGAGCTGTTTTTT.

V is TRBV6-6 and J is TRBJ2-7, with 7 positions matching TRBD1. CDR1 and CDR2 from the germline V gene are MNHNY and SVGAGI (reference sequence). J gave up 1 base and V 5 bases, and 5 bases lay outside the gene matches. The CDR3 is 14 residues long. The CDR3 reads CASSDRQGSYEQYF. CDR3 in DNA: TGTGCCAGCAGTGACAGACAGGGATCCTACGAGCAGTACTTC.

This clone came up a few times. This chain connects TRBV15 to TRBJ1-6, with TRBD1 identical over 9 bases. Germline V CDR1 and CDR2: LNHNV, YYDKDF (reference sequence). The ends lost 0 bases at V and 10 bases at J; junction bases unmatched: 7. The CDR3 has 16 amino acids. The CDR3 is CATSRDSDRGLSPLHF. In nucleotides, the CDR3 is TGTGCCACCAGCAGAGACTCCGACAGGGGGTTGTCACCCCTCCACTTT.

The chain joins TRBV5-1 to TRBJ2-5; 10 nucleotides match TRBD1. Germline V gene sequence: CDR1 SGHRS, CDR2 YFSETQ. The CDR3 spans 14 residues. V shed 3 bases, J shed 5 bases, and the junction held 4 bases outside the gene matches. CDR3 coding DNA: TGCGCCAGCAGCTCCGGGACAGGGGACGAGACCCAGTACTTC. This encodes CASSSGTGDETQYF.

The chain has TRBV6-5 and TRBJ1-4; 9 nucleotides agree with TRBD1. CDR1 is MNHEY and CDR2 is SVGAGI in the germline V gene. The CDR3 spans 14 residues. The V segment lost 6 bases and the J segment 8 bases; nucleotides outside the gene matches: 7. The CDR3 protein is CASRPTGGAEKLFF. The CDR3, as DNA: TGTGCCAGCAGACCAACAGGGGGCGCGGAAAAACTGTTTTTT.

This chain links TRBV19 with TRBJ1-2, with D tentatively TRBD1 (6 bases). Germline V gene lookup returns CDR1 LNHDA and CDR2 SQIVND (reference sequence). This CDR3 contains 16 residues. With 11 bases removed from V and 0 bases from J, the gap between germline ends came to 22 bases. CDR3: CAPPPGAPRANYGYTF. CDR3 nucleotide sequence: TGTGCCCCTCCACCGGGGGCCCCTCGAGCTAACTATGGCTACACCTTC.

The genes are TRBV6-5 and TRBJ2-5; D is possibly TRBD2 (6 bases). V shed 6 bases and J shed 4 bases, with 18 bases lying between them. The CDR3 sequence is 15 residues long. Germline lookup yields CDR1 MNHEY and CDR2 SVGAGI. The CDR3 region is CASSRTWGGGETQYF. CDR3 bases: TGTGCCAGCAGCAGAACTTGGGGAGGCGGAGAGACCCAGTACTTC.

V usage is TRBV5-4 and J usage is TRBJ2-3, with D uncertain. The germline gives CDR1 SGHNT, CDR2 YYREEE (reference sequence). The CDR3 has 13 amino acids. The V and J ends lost 3 bases and 4 bases respectively, with 9 bases between them. The CDR3 nucleotides are TGTGCCAGCAGCTCCCAGTGGGCAGATACGCAGTATTTT. This codes for CASSSQWADTQYF.

The rearrangement uses TRBV29-1 and TRBJ2-5, with D tentatively TRBD2 (5 bases). Between the trimmed V and J ends, which lost 7 bases and 3 bases, there was a span of 12 bases. The CDR3 is 12 residues long. CDR1 and CDR2 from the germline V gene are SQVTM and ANQGSEA. The CDR3 region is CSGSSRKETQYF. In DNA form, the CDR3 reads TGCAGCGGCTCTAGCCGTAAAGAGACCCAGTACTTC.

The rearrangement joins TRBV28 to TRBJ2-3, with a possible D match to TRBD2 (5 bases). The V end was cut by 7 bases, the J end by 2 bases, with 13 bases between. The CDR3 is 14 amino acids. Germline V CDR1 and CDR2: MDHEN, SYDVKM. The CDR3 loop is CASIRGLNTDTQYF. CDR3 in DNA: TGTGCCAGCATCCGCGGGCTGAACACAGATACGCAGTATTTT.

The chain joins TRBV19 to TRBJ1-5, with D tentatively TRBD1 (5 bases). Germline V gene lookup returns CDR1 LNHDA and CDR2 SQIVND (reference sequence). Trimming took off 6 bases at V and 5 bases at J, with 14 bases between the two ends. This CDR3 has 14 amino acids. CDR3 loop: CASSHGGGYQPQHF. The CDR3 DNA follows: TGTGCCAGTAGCCACGGGGGGGGGTATCAGCCCCAGCATTTT.

J is TRBJ1-2 and V is TRBV27; D gene unclear. This CDR3 comprises 15 residues. V was trimmed by 7 bases and J by 0 bases, leaving 15 bases between them. In germline, CDR1 is MNHEY, CDR2 SMNVEV (reference sequence). The CDR3 protein is CASTSRSGANYGYTF. In nucleotides, the CDR3 is TGTGCCAGCACAAGCAGGAGTGGGGCTAACTATGGCTACACCTTC.

The V and J genes are TRBV6-6 and TRBJ1-1; D gene ambiguous. The germline gives CDR1 MNHNY, CDR2 SVGAGI (reference sequence). The CDR3 is 14 residues long. Deletions cut 4 bases from V and 0 bases from J, with 9 bases between. The CDR3 loop reads CASSSPTMNTEAFF. CDR3 in DNA: TGTGCCAGCAGTTCCCCGACAATGAACACTGAAGCTTTCTTT.

The V gene is TRBV6-6, the J gene TRBJ1-5; TRBD1 might be the D (5 bases). V was clipped by 7 bases and J by 4 bases, with 17 bases between them. The CDR3 spans 15 residues. CDR1 MNHNY and CDR2 SVGAGI come from the germline V gene (reference sequence). CDR3 in DNA: TGTGCCAGCACCATCGGGGCAGGGCCAAATCAGCCCCAGCATTTT. It codes for CASTIGAGPNQPQHF.

The chain carries TRBV6-1 and TRBJ2-7; D is perhaps TRBD1 (6 bases). V was clipped by 2 bases and J by 6 bases, with 11 bases between them. CDR1 MNHNS and CDR2 SASEGT come from the germline V gene. This CDR3 comprises 13 residues. CDR3 sequence reads: CASSERGFLEQYF. For the CDR3, the DNA is TGTGCCAGCAGTGAAAGGGGGTTCCTCGAGCAGTACTTC.

CDR3: CASKEAGAYNEQFF. CDR3 nucleotides: TGCGCCAGCAAGGAAGCGGGAGCCTACAATGAGCAGTTCTTC. The genes are TRBV5-1 and TRBJ2-1; 8 bases are shared with TRBD2. The germline CDR1 and CDR2 sequences are SGHRS and YFSETQ. CDR3 length: 14 residues. Trimming at V came to 6 bases and at J to 2 bases, leaving 4 bases not matched to a gene.

V is TRBV6-1 and J is TRBJ2-7, with D possibly being TRBD2 (6 bases). V was pared by 8 bases and J by 2 bases, with 13 bases between. Germline CDR1 is MNHNS and CDR2 is SASEGT. This CDR3 spans 13 amino acids. The CDR3 DNA reads as TGTGCCAGCGCACCTCCGGGGGCCTACGAGCAGTACTTC. Amino acid sequence: CASAPPGAYEQYF.

The V gene is TRBV7-9, the J gene TRBJ2-6, with D perhaps being TRBD1 or TRBD2 (5 bases each). V lost 5 bases and J lost 1, with 18 bases in between. The germline V gene has CDR1 SEHNR and CDR2 FQNEAQ (reference sequence). CDR3 length equals 18 residues. The CDR3 protein is CASSPDGTDASGANVLTF. The DNA of the CDR3 is TGTGCCAGCAGCCCGGACGGGACCGACGCTTCTGGGGCCAACGTCCTGACTTTC.

V is TRBV7-2 and J is TRBJ2-7, with 7 bases fitting TRBD2. The CDR3 length is 15 residues. Germline V gene data show CDR1 as SGHTA and CDR2 as FQGNSA. With V trimmed by 2 bases and J by 6 bases, 10 bases remained unmatched. The CDR3: CASSLNSGRNGEQYF. The CDR3 nucleotides are TGTGCCAGCAGCTTAAATTCCGGGAGGAATGGCGAGCAGTACTTC.

The CDR3 reads CASRDGGSQPQHF. Written as DNA, the CDR3 is TGTGCCAGCAGGGACGGGGGAAGTCAGCCCCAGCATTTT. This sequence joins TRBV6-5 and TRBJ1-5; the D gene is possibly TRBD1 (5 bases). This CDR3 is 13 amino acids long. V gave up 6 bases and J gave up 6 bases, with 12 bases separating them. CDR1 is MNHEY, CDR2 SVGAGI, per germline.

The chain is built from TRBV5-1 and TRBJ1-6; perhaps TRBD1 as D (6 bases). Germline CDR1 SGHRS, CDR2 YFSETQ. CDR3 length: 15 residues. The ends were cut back, 4 bases at V and 8 bases at J, with 16 bases in the middle. The CDR3 is CASSRDIHADSPLHF. CDR3 sequence (DNA): TGCGCCAGCAGCAGGGACATACACGCGGATTCACCCCTCCACTTT. Using reference TRBV5-1 and TRBJ1-6 for the parts outside the CDR3, the full variable domain is KAGVTQTPRYLIKTRGQQVTLSCSPISGHRSVSWYQQTPGQGLQFLFEYFSETQRNKGNFPGRFSGRQFSNSRSEMNVSTLELGDSALYLCASSRDIHADSPLHFGNGTRLTVT.

This rearrangement joins TRBV5-1 to TRBJ2-7; D gene unclear. Trimming took 2 bases from V and 5 from J, leaving 11 bases between them. Germline CDR1 reads SGHRS; CDR2 reads YFSETQ. The CDR3 totals 13 residues. The DNA for the CDR3 is TGCGCCAGCAGCTTCACAACTGGGGACGAGCAGTACTTC. Its protein product is CASSFTTGDEQYF.